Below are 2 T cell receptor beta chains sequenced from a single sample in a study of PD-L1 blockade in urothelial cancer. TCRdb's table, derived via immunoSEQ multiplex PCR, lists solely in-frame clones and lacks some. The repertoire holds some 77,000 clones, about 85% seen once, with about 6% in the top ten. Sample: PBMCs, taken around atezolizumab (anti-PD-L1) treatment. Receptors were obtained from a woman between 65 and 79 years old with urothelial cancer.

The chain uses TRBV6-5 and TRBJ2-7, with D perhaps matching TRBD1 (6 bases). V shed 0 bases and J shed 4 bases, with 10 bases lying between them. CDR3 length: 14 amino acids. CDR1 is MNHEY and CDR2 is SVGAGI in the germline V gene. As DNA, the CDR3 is TGTGCCAGCAGTTACTCTCAGGGGATGTACGAGCAGTACTTC. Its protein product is CASSYSQGMYEQYF.

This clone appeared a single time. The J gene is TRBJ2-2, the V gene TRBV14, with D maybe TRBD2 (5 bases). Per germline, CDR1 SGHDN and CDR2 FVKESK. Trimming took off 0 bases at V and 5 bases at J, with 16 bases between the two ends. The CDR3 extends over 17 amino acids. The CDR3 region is CASSQDPGRQRTGELFF. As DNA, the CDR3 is TGTGCCAGCAGCCAAGACCCCGGTCGGCAGCGGACCGGGGAGCTGTTTTTT.